Each of the 27 T cell receptor beta chains below was sequenced from the same sample in a study of PD-1 blockade in classical Hodgkin lymphoma. Relapse after autologous stem cell transplantation occurred in every patient, and brentuximab vedotin exposure varied. Data came from immunoSEQ multiplex PCR; TCRdb stores just in-frame clones and leaves some out. The table records tens of thousands of clones, 90% to 95% of them present only once. The sequenced sample was peripheral blood mononuclear cells (PBMCs), obtained at baseline. These receptors were obtained from a human donor with classical Hodgkin lymphoma.

This chain uses TRBV6-1 with TRBJ2-3, with 7 bases identical to TRBD1. Unmatched junction bases numbered 8, after V lost 6 bases and J lost 2 bases. The CDR3 runs to 15 residues. CDR1 and CDR2 (germline): MNHNS, SASEGT. CDR3 sequence: CASSRRDSHTDTQYF. In DNA form, the CDR3 reads TGTGCCAGCAGCAGAAGGGACAGCCACACAGATACGCAGTATTTT.

J is TRBJ2-2 and V is TRBV18; D is undetermined. Per the germline V gene, CDR1 is KGHSH and CDR2 is LQKENI. Trimming removed 3 bases at V and 7 bases at J, with 12 bases between. CDR3 length: 14 residues. The CDR3, as DNA: TGTGCCAGCTCACCCGGGCCATCTAACGGGGAGCTGTTTTTT. Translation: CASSPGPSNGELFF.

The V gene is TRBV18, the J gene TRBJ2-1, with 9 bases that match TRBD2. The CDR3 is 17 residues long. V lost 0 bases to trimming and J lost 5 bases; unmatched junction nucleotides: 8. Per germline, CDR1 KGHSH and CDR2 LQKENI. CDR3 sequence reads: CASSPPEGGGAHNEQFF. The CDR3 DNA reads TGTGCCAGCTCACCACCGGAAGGCGGGGGGGCCCACAATGAGCAGTTCTTC.

The chain recombines TRBV11-2 with TRBJ2-1, with D perhaps matching TRBD1 or TRBD2 (5 bases each). The V and J ends lost 6 bases and 0 bases respectively, with 15 bases between them. Germline V gene data show CDR1 as SGHAT and CDR2 as FQNNGV. The CDR3 runs to 16 residues. The CDR3 region has the DNA TGTGCCAGCAGTGGGGGTGTGGGCCTCTCCTACAATGAGCAGTTCTTC. Translated: CASSGGVGLSYNEQFF. The full variable domain, rest sourced from reference TRBV11-2 and TRBJ2-1, is EAGVAQSPRYKIIEKRQSVAFWCNPISGHATLYWYQQILGQGPKLLIQFQNNGVVDDSQLPKDRFSAERLKGVDSTLKIQPAKLEDSAVYLCASSGGVGLSYNEQFFGPGTRLTVL.

The chain links TRBV9 to TRBJ1-1; 7 positions match TRBD1. This CDR3 spans 14 amino acids. V gave up 4 bases and J gave up 3 bases; unmatched junction bases: 6. The germline V gene has CDR1 SGDLS and CDR2 YYNGEE. The CDR3 nucleotides are TGTGCCAGCAGCCAGGGGGAGGGTGACACTGAAGCTTTCTTT. Translation: CASSQGEGDTEAFF.

The chain uses TRBV18 and TRBJ2-5; 7 nucleotides agree with TRBD1. Losses at the gene ends were 3 bases for V and 1 base for J; bases not matched to a gene: 5. The CDR3 runs to 15 residues. From germline, CDR1 is KGHSH and CDR2 LQKENI. The CDR3 coding sequence is TGTGCCAGCTCACCTCGCCGGGACAGCCAAGAGACCCAGTACTTC. Translating it yields CASSPRRDSQETQYF.

V is TRBV5-6 and J is TRBJ1-2, with 9 bases that match TRBD1. The CDR3 spans 15 residues. Losses at the gene ends were 4 bases for V and 4 bases for J; bases not matched to a gene: 8. Germline values: CDR1 SGHDT, CDR2 YYEEEE. CDR3 amino acids: CASSPGTGTSYGYTF. The CDR3, as DNA: TGTGCCAGCAGCCCCGGGACAGGGACCTCCTATGGCTACACCTTC.

V and J are TRBV30 and TRBJ1-2; tentative D call: TRBD1 (6 bases). V dropped 4 bases and J dropped 2 bases, with 11 bases sitting between them. The CDR3 covers 13 residues. Germline CDR1 reads GTSNPN; CDR2 reads SVGIG (reference sequence). CDR3 loop: CAWNPTGNYGYTF. CDR3 DNA sequence: TGTGCCTGGAACCCAACAGGGAACTATGGCTACACCTTC.

The chain carries TRBV6-6 and TRBJ2-7; D is possibly TRBD1 (6 bases). Germline V gene sequence: CDR1 MNHNY, CDR2 SVGAGI (reference sequence). This CDR3 spans 12 amino acids. V lost 0 bases and J lost 12, with 12 bases in between. The CDR3 DNA sequence: TGTGCCAGCAGTTACTCCACAGGGCAGGCGTACTTC. Protein product: CASSYSTGQAYF.

There are a few counts of this clone. V usage is TRBV27 and J usage is TRBJ2-7, with 12 bases aligning to TRBD2. This CDR3 is 14 amino acids long. Unmatched junction bases numbered 2, after V lost 4 bases and J lost 4 bases. CDR1 and CDR2 from the germline V gene are MNHEY and SMNVEV (reference sequence). DNA of the CDR3: TGTGCCAGCAGTTCCGGGACTAGCGGGTACGAGCAGTACTTC. This sequence encodes CASSSGTSGYEQYF.

J is TRBJ2-7 and V is TRBV27; possibly TRBD1 for D (5 bases). Germline assignment: CDR1 MNHEY and CDR2 SMNVEV (reference sequence). Trimming removed 0 bases at V and 2 bases at J, with 11 bases between. CDR3 length: 15 amino acids. DNA of the CDR3: TGTGCCAGCAGTTTATCGAGCAGGGTCACCTACGAGCAGTACTTC. It yields the protein CASSLSSRVTYEQYF.

V is TRBV7-3 and J is TRBJ2-1, with 7 bases that match TRBD2. V trimming: 5 bases; J trimming: 0 bases; junction bases outside the gene matches: 16. The CDR3 spans 19 residues. The germline gives CDR1 SGHTA, CDR2 FQGTGA. The CDR3 DNA reads as TGTGCCAGCAGCCCGCGTCGAAGCGGGATATCCCCCTCCTACAATGAGCAGTTCTTC. Protein sequence: CASSPRRSGISPSYNEQFF.

This clone was found once. The chain carries TRBV13 and TRBJ2-7; D ambiguous. V lost 4 bases and J lost 2, with 9 bases in between. The CDR3 runs 13 residues. Germline CDR1 PRHDT, CDR2 FYEKMQ (reference sequence). The CDR3, as DNA: TGTGCCAGCAGCTCTAAGGAAACCTACGAGCAGTACTTC. It encodes CASSSKETYEQYF.

In this sample, this clone turned up once. The gene calls are TRBV28 and TRBJ2-7; possibly TRBD2 for D (6 bases). The V gene lost 2 bases and the J gene lost 3 bases, with 11 bases spanning the gap. The CDR3 spans 14 residues. Germline-derived CDR1 and CDR2 are MDHEN and SYDVKM. The CDR3, as DNA: TGTGCCAGCAGTTTACGGGGGATAGGCTACGAGCAGTACTTC. It is translated as CASSLRGIGYEQYF.

The sample holds one count of this clone. The chain uses TRBV13 and TRBJ2-3; D ambiguous. Looked up from germline, CDR1 is PRHDT and CDR2 is FYEKMQ (reference sequence). Trimming left V 1 base short and J 4 bases short, with 6 bases between. This CDR3 is 13 amino acids long. In DNA, the CDR3 is TGTGCCAGCAGCTTAGACGTGGCAGATACGCAGTATTTT. Translated: CASSLDVADTQYF.

The chain joins TRBV5-6 to TRBJ2-5; 9 bases map to TRBD2. This CDR3 has 16 residues. Germline V gene lookup returns CDR1 SGHDT and CDR2 YYEEEE. Germline trimming cut 1 base from V and 4 bases from J; bases unmatched to any gene: 8. CDR3 amino acids: CASSLPAGGRLETQYF. The CDR3 DNA reads TGTGCCAGCAGCTTGCCCGCGGGGGGGCGTCTAGAGACCCAGTACTTC.

The chain couples TRBV2 to TRBJ1-4; D is unresolved. CDR1 SNHLY and CDR2 FYNNEI come from the germline V gene. Trimming stripped 8 bases from V and 0 bases from J, with 4 bases between. CDR3 size: 12 residues. The CDR3 DNA is TGTGCCAGCTCATCAACTAATGAAAAACTGTTTTTT. Translated: CASSSTNEKLFF.

This chain joins TRBV5-6 and TRBJ2-4; tentatively, D is TRBD2 (5 bases). The CDR3 has 16 residues. V was shortened by 4 bases and J by 2 bases, with 16 bases between the two germline ends. Germline values: CDR1 SGHDT, CDR2 YYEEEE. CDR3 bases: TGTGCCAGCAGCGCACCGGGATTCGTCTCCAAAAACATTCAGTACTTC. This sequence encodes CASSAPGFVSKNIQYF.

This chain connects TRBV7-9 to TRBJ2-5; 11 positions match TRBD1. The J segment lost 5 bases and the V segment lost 6 bases, leaving 5 bases of the junction unmatched. Germline lookup yields CDR1 SEHNR and CDR2 FQNEAQ (reference sequence). This CDR3 has 14 residues. The CDR3 region has the DNA TGTGCCAGCAGAGGACAGGGGGCTTTTGAGACCCAGTACTTC. It yields the protein CASRGQGAFETQYF.

The chain employs TRBV5-1 and TRBJ2-7; 10 positions match TRBD2. The CDR3 is made up of 14 amino acids. V gave up 4 bases and J gave up 5 bases; unmatched junction bases: 6. The germline V gene encodes CDR1 SGHRS and CDR2 YFSETQ. The CDR3 region is CASSGSGGGDEQYF. DNA for the CDR3: TGCGCCAGCAGCGGCAGCGGGGGGGGAGACGAGCAGTACTTC.

V and J are TRBV7-9 and TRBJ2-7; 12 nucleotides align to TRBD2. The V segment lost 5 bases and the J segment 4 bases; nucleotides outside the gene matches: 9. CDR3 length equals 16 residues. Germline V CDR1 and CDR2: SEHNR, FQNEAQ (reference sequence). CDR3 residues: CASSTHPGTSGYEQYF. CDR3 coding DNA: TGTGCCAGCAGCACTCACCCCGGGACTAGCGGGTACGAGCAGTACTTC.

The chain has TRBV16 and TRBJ2-1, with a possible D match to TRBD2 (6 bases). Germline V gene sequence: CDR1 KGHSY, CDR2 FQNENV. Deletions cut 0 bases from V and 8 bases from J, with 11 bases between. The CDR3 covers 14 residues. CDR3 sequence (DNA): TGTGCCAGCAGCCAATCGATTGGCGGGGATGAGCAGTTCTTC. This translates into CASSQSIGGDEQFF.

The CDR3 sequence is CASGPGQDTEAFF. The DNA of the CDR3 is TGTGCCAGTGGTCCCGGACAAGACACTGAAGCTTTCTTT. V gene TRBV18 combines with J gene TRBJ1-1; possibly TRBD1 for D (5 bases). This CDR3 region has 13 residues. Germline values: CDR1 KGHSH, CDR2 LQKENI. With 9 bases removed from V and 3 bases from J, the gap between germline ends came to 14 bases.

The rearrangement uses TRBV5-1 and TRBJ1-3; 7 bases agree with TRBD1. CDR1 and CDR2 (germline): SGHRS, YFSETQ. The CDR3 is 17 amino acids. Trimming cost V 0 bases and J 0 bases; bases outside gene matches: 6. The CDR3 bases are TGCGCCAGCAGCTTGGGACTCGGGACAGACTCTGGAAACACCATATATTTT. This encodes CASSLGLGTDSGNTIYF.

The CDR3 DNA sequence: TGTGCCAGCAGCAGGGGTACTGGAAACACCATATATTTT. Its translation is CASSRGTGNTIYF. V and J are TRBV11-3 and TRBJ1-3; TRBD1 might be the D (5 bases). This CDR3 region has 13 residues. CDR1 and CDR2 from the germline V gene are SGHNT and YENEEA. Trimming stripped 5 bases from V and 2 bases from J, with 7 bases between.

This chain connects TRBV21-1 to TRBJ2-7; the D call of TRBD2 is as the table states it, not checked on the DNA. TRBV21-1 is classified as a pseudogene. The CDR3 contains 14 residues. CDR3 DNA: TGTGCCAGCACGTATCGGGAAGAAGGCTACGAGCAGTACTTC. As protein: CASTYREEGYEQYF.

The rearrangement uses TRBV7-9 and TRBJ2-5; no clear D. Trimming took 3 bases from V and 2 from J, leaving 7 bases between them. The CDR3 loop spans 13 amino acids. The germline gives CDR1 SEHNR, CDR2 FQNEAQ (reference sequence). The CDR3 is CASSFSAQETQYF. The CDR3 nucleotides read TGTGCCAGCAGCTTTTCGGCACAAGAGACCCAGTACTTC.